One TCR beta chain is described in this entry. Sequenced by immunoSEQ multiplex PCR; TCRdb stores in-frame clones only, minus some. This sample has some 330,000 clones; 70% to 90% occur once, and the top ten carry over 3.5%. The record originates from a study of blood T cell repertoires in COVID-19. Germline-derived CDR1 and CDR2 are SGHVS and FQNEAQ. Trimming stripped 2 bases from V and 8 bases from J, with 12 bases between. The CDR3 length is 14 residues. Material for sequencing was PBMCs or T cells enriched from blood (not recorded which). This TCR was sampled from a man aged 30 to 39 who had recovered from COVID-19. The rearrangement uses TRBV7-8 and TRBJ1-4; D not certain. For the CDR3, the DNA is TGTGCCAGCAGCTTATTCGGGGAAAGGGAAAAACTGTTTTTT. The encoded protein is CASSLFGEREKLFF.